A selection of T cell receptor beta chains follows, all from one sample in a study of control samples from healthy donors and cancer patients. Repertoires were generated with immunoSEQ multiplex PCR, while TCRdb's copy carries only in-frame clones and drops some. Counted here are 40,000 to 50,000 clones, roughly 94% occurring once; the ten biggest clones make up 24%. Sequenced input: blood. The receptors were sampled from a man in his sixties in good health. Each CDR3 is given without its conserved first and last residue.

TRBJ1-1 | TRBV2 | ASSGGRANTEAF
TRBJ2-7 | TRBV3-1/TRBV3-2 | ASSQGQGSYEQY
TRBJ2-1 | TRBV10-2 | ASSESLMEYNEQF
TRBJ1-5 | TRBV2 | ASHRGNQPQH
TRBJ2-5 | TRBV20-1 | SASPLAAFETQY
TRBJ1-2 | TRBV3-1/TRBV3-2 | ASSLTIGDGYT
TRBJ2-1 | TRBV7-9 | ASSPGLAGDRVEQF
TRBJ1-3 | TRBV3-1/TRBV3-2 | ASSPPVPSKENTIY
TRBJ2-3 | TRBV28 | ASSPRDTQY
TRBJ1-3 | TRBV10-3 | AMGGAGNTIY
TRBJ1-5 | TRBV5-8 | ASSLGQSNQPQH
TRBJ2-3 | TRBV27 | ASSFNLAGGLGSTDTQY
TRBJ2-3 | TRBV6-6 | ASSPQLAGPTDTQY
TRBJ2-5 | TRBV24-1 | ATSDSPPSTQETQY
TRBJ2-1 | TRBV11-1 | ASSSGLAGVQF
TRBJ2-3 | TRBV6-5 | ASSPRVPGDTQY
TRBJ2-1 | TRBV5-1 | ASSIRTSGNYNEQF
TRBJ2-5 | TRBV19 | ASSIRGQPQETQY
TRBJ1-1 | TRBV11-2 | ASSLEVGQGHGTEAF
TRBJ2-1 | TRBV2 | ASSWTGGLNEQF
TRBJ1-3 | TRBV18 | ASSLGTGPTDTIY
TRBJ2-5 | TRBV27 | ASSLCWETQY
TRBJ1-5 | TRBV2 | ASSEGTANQPQH
TRBJ2-6 | TRBV27 | ASSFFSGANVLT
TRBJ2-3 | TRBV14 | ASSQDGGPRAPSTDTQY
TRBJ2-2 | TRBV25-1 | ASSEYPLTGELF
TRBJ2-5 | TRBV28 | ASTAGGLAETQY
TRBJ2-3 | TRBV4-1 | ASSQSVQSSTDTQY
TRBJ1-1 | TRBV25-1 | ASTYLDGNTEAF
TRBJ1-3 | TRBV5-1 | ASSLGGTWGDTIY
TRBJ1-5 | TRBV6-5 | AGATHSNQPQH
TRBJ2-1 | TRBV24-1 | ATSATGRGYNEQF
TRBJ1-5 | TRBV3-1/TRBV3-2 | ASSHGGQGRQPQH
TRBJ2-2 | TRBV5-6 | ASSFQLATGELF
TRBJ1-6 | TRBV4-1 | ASSSTGPGSPLH
TRBJ1-2 | TRBV5-4 | ASSFWGGNYGYT
TRBJ2-5 | TRBV3-1/TRBV3-2 | ASKPSGRALLQETQY
TRBJ2-7 | TRBV5-4 | ASSPGTGSYEQY
TRBJ1-4 | TRBV5-4 | ASSPATNEKLF
TRBJ1-1 | TRBV11-2 | ASSSNSDSLSMNTEAF
TRBJ2-7 | TRBV5-1 | ASSQQGVYEQY
TRBJ2-1 | TRBV7-9 | ASSAGVFKDEQF
TRBJ2-1 | TRBV19 | ASSILSGGGNEQF
TRBJ1-5 | TRBV6-5 | ASSRQGYQPQH
TRBJ1-6 | TRBV28 | ASTPGVGSPLH
TRBJ2-7 | TRBV7-3 | ASSPLGNTYEQY
TRBJ1-5 | TRBV2 | ASSELGQTSHQPQH
TRBJ2-3 | TRBV6-5 | ASSWGASTDTQY
TRBJ2-7 | TRBV5-4 | ASSLIQRTYEQY
TRBJ2-1 | TRBV28 | ASIPGGEAYNEQF
TRBJ1-5 | TRBV2 | ASSEETGISNQPQH
TRBJ2-7 | TRBV18 | ASSTTGDEQY
TRBJ2-7 | TRBV4-1 | ASSQGLASSYEQY
TRBJ2-2 | TRBV9 | ASSLGTSGRVNTGELF
TRBJ2-7 | TRBV6-4 | ASSVEPIGASGYSYEQY
TRBJ1-1 | TRBV3-1/TRBV3-2 | ASSLTENTEAF
TRBJ1-2 | TRBV19 | ASSLREGLGYT
TRBJ2-7 | TRBV6-4 | ASSELIGREQY
TRBJ1-2 | TRBV6-1 | ASSEYTATPPGYT